The entry below gives a single TCR beta chain sequence along with its context. What it recognizes is unknown. This sample is part of a study of T cells in narcolepsy. Study-level information: Healthy controls were enrolled alongside patients with narcolepsy type 1 or type 2. General study findings and limits: Same-patient CSF and blood CD4+ T cell clonotypes included HCRT-specific and TRIB2-specific autoreactive ones. No autoreactive T cell clone sequences appeared in some memory CD4+ repertoires. Reportedly, autoreactive clonotypes were serially detected in patients' blood but not controls'.

Germline V CDR1 and CDR2: SGDLS, YYNGEE. The CDR3 extends over 17 amino acids. Trimming left V 6 bases short and J 0 bases short, with 16 bases between. Here immunoSEQ multiplex PCR was the method, and the copy in TCRdb shows in-frame clones only, minus some. The table has tens of thousands of clones, about nine tenths seen once. Sequenced sample: CD45RA- memory CD4+ T cells from PBMCs. The receptor comes from a human donor with narcolepsy. The genes are TRBV9 and TRBJ2-6; D is uncertain. The CDR3 is CASTGDLGFSGANVLTF. CDR3 DNA: TGTGCCAGCACCGGCGACCTGGGATTCTCTGGGGCCAACGTCCTGACTTTC.